The 23 T cell receptor beta chains given below trace back to one sample, sequenced in a study of T cells after yellow fever vaccination. TCRdb passed the 5' RACE reads through MiXCR, listing each CDR3 protein once. The data contain some 250,000 distinct CDR3 sequences, about 3.9% of them seen just once; the ten biggest clones take up under 20%. The sequences come from PBMCs, collected 15 days after the yellow fever booster vaccination. The receptors were gathered from a man younger than 30 who received the YFV17D yellow fever vaccine.

This clonotype was recorded at least ten times. The gene calls are TRBV4-3 and TRBJ2-7; 9 bases agree with TRBD2. J was trimmed by 4 bases and V by 0 bases; bases with no gene match: 4. CDR1 and CDR2 from the germline V gene are LGHNA and YSLEER. CDR3 length: 15 residues. CDR3 bases: TGCGCCAGCAGCCAAGATGCAGCGGGGGGTTACGAGCAGTACTTC. Encoded protein: CASSQDAAGGYEQYF.

This clonotype was detected many times. This chain uses TRBV5-1 with TRBJ2-5, with D unclear. This CDR3 is 13 amino acids long. Deletions cut 2 bases from V and 2 bases from J, with 7 bases between. Germline loops: CDR1 SGHRS, CDR2 YFSETQ. Here the CDR3 reads CASSLALQETQYF. Here the CDR3 DNA reads TGCGCCAGCAGCTTAGCCCTTCAAGAGACCCAGTACTTC.

This clonotype has a count of ten or more. The rearrangement joins TRBV6-2 or TRBV6-3 to TRBJ2-1; 14 nucleotides line up with TRBD2. CDR1 is MNHEY, CDR2 SVGEGT, per germline. This CDR3 region has 17 residues. Germline trimming cut 4 bases from V and 1 base from J; bases unmatched to any gene: 3. This chain's CDR3 is CASSSGLAGESYNEQFF. Here the CDR3 DNA reads TGTGCCAGCAGTTCGGGACTAGCGGGGGAATCCTACAATGAGCAGTTCTTC.

This clonotype was counted ten times or more. The CDR3 bases are TGCAGTGCGACGACTAGCGGGGGCTTCACAGATACGCAGTATTTT. Its translation: CSATTSGGFTDTQYF. This chain uses TRBV20-1 with TRBJ2-3; 12 bases agree with TRBD2. CDR3 length: 15 amino acids. Per the germline V gene, CDR1 is DFQATT and CDR2 is SNEGSKA (reference sequence). The V and J ends lost 6 bases and 2 bases, in that order; junction bases with no gene match: 6.

In its sample, this clonotype was seen many times. The chain couples TRBV12-3 or TRBV12-4 to TRBJ1-4; 7 bases align to TRBD1. CDR3 length: 13 amino acids. V shed 3 bases and J 14 bases; nucleotides not matched to a gene: 9. This chain's CDR3 is CASSFPRGRDLFF. The CDR3 DNA sequence: TGTGCCAGCAGTTTTCCCAGGGGGAGGGACCTGTTTTTT.

In its sample, this clonotype was seen a few times. The V and J genes are TRBV4-3 and TRBJ1-6; no reliable D call. The germline CDR1 and CDR2 sequences are LGHNA and YSLEER. This CDR3 contains 14 residues. The ends were cut back, 1 base at V and 10 bases at J, with 11 bases in the middle. The CDR3 region is CASSQGIVFSPLHF. The CDR3 nucleotides read TGCGCCAGCAGCCAAGGGATCGTGTTCTCACCCCTCCACTTT.

This clonotype was seen many times. V usage is TRBV5-1 and J usage is TRBJ2-3, with 8 bases that match TRBD1. CDR1 SGHRS and CDR2 YFSETQ come from the germline V gene. After removal of 4 bases from V and 4 bases from J, the junction contained 8 bases not matched to a gene. The CDR3 contains 15 residues. This chain's CDR3 is CASSLRTGPADTQYF. The CDR3 nucleotides are TGCGCCAGCAGCCTTCGGACAGGGCCGGCAGATACGCAGTATTTT.

In its sample, this clonotype was seen many times. The rearrangement links TRBV29-1 to TRBJ1-2; 7 nucleotides agree with TRBD1. Germline trimming cut 4 bases from V and 4 bases from J; bases unmatched to any gene: 12. Per germline, CDR1 SQVTM and CDR2 ANQGSEA. This CDR3 contains 15 residues. The CDR3 nucleotides are TGCAGCGTTGGGGCAGGGGGTCGTGGTAGCTATGGCTACACCTTC. Protein sequence: CSVGAGGRGSYGYTF.

This clonotype showed up many times. The V call is TRBV20-1, the J call TRBJ1-5, with 7 bases aligning to TRBD1. CDR3 length: 14 residues. Germline V gives CDR1 DFQATT, CDR2 SNEGSKA (reference sequence). After removal of 6 bases from V and 0 bases from J, the junction contained 5 bases not matched to a gene. The CDR3 loop is CSAVDRISNQPQHF. The DNA for the CDR3 is TGCAGTGCGGTGGACAGGATTAGCAATCAGCCCCAGCATTTT.

As to this clonotype: A much larger clone lies a single base off, so this may be a read error. The rearrangement uses TRBV5-1 and TRBJ2-1, with 8 positions matching TRBD2. Per germline, CDR1 SGHRS and CDR2 YFSETQ. The CDR3 totals 18 residues. In nucleotides, the CDR3 is TGCGCCGGCAGCTTCCGACTGGGAGCGGGGGATCCCTACAATGAGCAGTTCTTC. Amino acid sequence: CAGSFRLGAGDPYNEQFF.

This clonotype was detected ten times or more. The V gene is TRBV7-9, the J gene TRBJ1-1; 8 nucleotides line up with TRBD1. Germline V gene lookup returns CDR1 SEHNR and CDR2 FQNEAQ (reference sequence). Trimming cost V 5 bases and J 3 bases; bases outside gene matches: 5. This CDR3 is built from 14 residues. Here the CDR3 DNA reads TGTGCCAGCAGCCTCGAACAGGGGGACACTGAAGCTTTCTTT. Its protein product is CASSLEQGDTEAFF.

This clonotype showed up many times. The chain carries TRBV6-5 and TRBJ2-3; the match to TRBD2 covers 8 bases. The CDR3 sequence is 14 residues long. Trimming at V came to 6 bases and at J to 4 bases, leaving 6 bases not matched to a gene. The germline CDR1 and CDR2 sequences are MNHEY and SVGAGI. CDR3 DNA: TGTGCCAGCAGCCGGACTAGCAAATCAGATACGCAGTATTTT. This encodes CASSRTSKSDTQYF.

Many counts were recorded for this clonotype. CDR3 protein: CASNGGGATGELFF. The CDR3 DNA is TGCGCCAGCAACGGAGGAGGTGCCACCGGGGAGCTGTTTTTT. The J gene is TRBJ2-2, the V gene TRBV5-1; possibly TRBD2 for D (5 bases). Germline V gene data show CDR1 as SGHRS and CDR2 as YFSETQ. The CDR3 contains 14 residues. V was shortened by 6 bases and J by 4 bases, with 13 bases between the two germline ends.

This clonotype was observed many times. The chain links TRBV5-1 to TRBJ1-1; D is undetermined. Germline V gives CDR1 SGHRS, CDR2 YFSETQ. The CDR3 loop spans 14 amino acids. Trimming removed 4 bases at V and 9 bases at J, with 19 bases between. DNA for the CDR3: TGCGCCAGCAGCCCCCCTAGTCGGGCTGATCAAGCTTTCTTT. This codes for CASSPPSRADQAFF.

This clonotype was recorded many times. V and J are TRBV7-6 and TRBJ2-5; no firm D call. Germline loops: CDR1 SGHVS, CDR2 FNYEAQ. This CDR3 is built from 13 residues. Trimming removed 5 bases at V and 1 base at J, with 8 bases between. CDR3 residues: CASSRMAQETQYF. Here the CDR3 DNA reads TGTGCCAGCAGCCGCATGGCCCAAGAGACCCAGTACTTC.

This clonotype was detected many times. The chain couples TRBV20-1 to TRBJ1-1; no clear D gene. V was trimmed by 3 bases and J by 4 bases, leaving 6 bases between them. The CDR3 consists of 11 residues. Germline V lookup: CDR1 DFQATT, CDR2 SNEGSKA (reference sequence). The CDR3 DNA sequence: TGCAGTGCTAGGGCTTCCACTGAAGCTTTCTTT. Translating it yields CSARASTEAFF.

The table lists this clonotype with many counts. V is TRBV7-8 and J is TRBJ2-4; D may be TRBD1 (7 bases). Germline V gene data show CDR1 as SGHVS and CDR2 as FQNEAQ. This CDR3 contains 19 residues. V was shortened by 5 bases and J by 0 bases, with 23 bases between the two germline ends. The CDR3 loop reads CASSPRTGWRGLAKNIQYF. The CDR3 nucleotides are TGTGCCAGCAGCCCCCGGACAGGTTGGAGGGGTCTAGCCAAAAACATTCAGTACTTC.

This clonotype came up many times. This rearrangement joins TRBV20-1 to TRBJ2-7; 9 nucleotides line up with TRBD1. Unmatched junction bases numbered 11, after V lost 8 bases and J lost 6 bases. Per the germline V gene, CDR1 is DFQATT and CDR2 is SNEGSKA (reference sequence). The CDR3 has 13 residues. CDR3 coding DNA: TGCAGTCCCTGGGACAGGGAAATAGGCGAGCAGTACGTC. Translated, it gives CSPWDREIGEQYV.

This clonotype was recorded many times. The gene calls are TRBV20-1 and TRBJ2-1, with D perhaps TRBD2 (6 bases). Per the germline V gene, CDR1 is DFQATT and CDR2 is SNEGSKA (reference sequence). V lost 0 bases to trimming and J lost 0 bases, with 18 bases between them. The CDR3 contains 18 residues. Here the CDR3 DNA reads TGCAGTGCTAGAGATCCGGGGAGTAGCGGTAGCTCCTACAATGAGCAGTTCTTC. It translates to CSARDPGSSGSSYNEQFF.

This clonotype was observed at least ten times. The V gene is TRBV21-1, the J gene TRBJ2-5; the table calls TRBD2, which could not be checked here. TRBV21-1 is a pseudogene. The CDR3 loop spans 17 amino acids. CDR3 sequence: CASSSRRDSVTGETQYF. In DNA, the CDR3 is TGTGCCAGCAGCAGCCGCCGGGACTCCGTGACGGGAGAGACCCAGTACTTC.

This clonotype was recorded many times. The CDR3 end shows no conserved phenylalanine or tryptophan, and so a read error is likely. No DNA is shown, since the ends of the CDR3 on it are uncertain; the CDR3 is the one TCRdb lists. CDR3 loop: CSAWAVGSRL. The genes are TRBV20-1 and TRBJ1-3; TRBD1 is the table's D call and was not checked against the DNA. 10 amino acids form the CDR3, both terminal residues included. The germline gives CDR1 DFQATT, CDR2 SNEGSKA (reference sequence).

This clonotype was picked up many times. CDR3 DNA sequence: TGCGCCAGCAGCTTTGGAGGGGACAATAATTCACCCCTCCACTTT. Encoded protein: CASSFGGDNNSPLHF. The chain carries TRBV5-1 and TRBJ1-6; tentative D call: TRBD1 (6 bases). Germline-derived CDR1 and CDR2 are SGHRS and YFSETQ. The CDR3 loop spans 15 amino acids. V shed 2 bases and J shed 5 bases, with 11 bases lying between them.

Ten or more counts support this clonotype. V gene TRBV20-1 combines with J gene TRBJ2-5; TRBD2 might be the D (6 bases). Looked up from germline, CDR1 is DFQATT and CDR2 is SNEGSKA (reference sequence). This CDR3 is built from 14 residues. Trimming removed 5 bases at V and 2 bases at J, with 15 bases between. CDR3 nucleotide sequence: TGCAGTGCTCCTAAGTGGGACTCACAAGAGACCCAGTACTTC. Translated, it gives CSAPKWDSQETQYF.